This T cell receptor (beta chain) was observed in a study of T-cell memory formation after mild COVID-19. Trimming took 6 bases from V and 0 from J; bases not matched to a gene: 5. This CDR3 contains 15 residues. Germline V gene data show CDR1 as MNHEY and CDR2 as SMNVEV (reference sequence). This clonotype has just a few counts. The antigen is unknown. TCRdb recomputed calls from the 5' RACE reads with MiXCR, one row per CDR3 protein. The profile shows under 200,000 distinct CDR3 sequences, 10% to 15% of them singletons. Overall study results and limits: Mainly CM and EM harbored the contracting CD4+ clones; mainly EMRA harbored the CD8+ ones. Among clones peaking at day 37 in the second wave, SARS-CoV-2 specificity remained unconfirmed.

This sequence originates from a man aged 18 to 29 who had mild COVID-19 (a few samples of this study predate the infection). Cell type and time point are not known. This chain joins TRBV27 and TRBJ2-3; 8 bases line up with TRBD2. The sequencing input was PBMCs or a T cell subset sorted from them (not recorded which). The CDR3 DNA reads as TGTGCCAGCAGGATTAGCGGGGCTAGCACAGATACGCAGTATTTT. Protein product: CASRISGASTDTQYF.